This T cell receptor beta chain was documented in a study of blood T cell repertoires in COVID-19. In germline, CDR1 is LNHDA, CDR2 SQIVND (reference sequence). The CDR3 totals 14 residues. The V gene end was trimmed by 3 bases and the J gene end by 9 bases; junction bases not matched to a gene: 2. Repertoires were generated with immunoSEQ multiplex PCR, while TCRdb's copy carries only in-frame clones and drops some. The data hold fewer than 350,000 clones, with 70% to 90% observed a single time. Sequenced: PBMCs or T cells enriched from blood (not recorded which). This sequence originates from a woman between 35 and 50 years old who had recovered from COVID-19. The genes are TRBV19 and TRBJ1-6; 10 bases align to TRBD1. DNA for the CDR3: TGTGCCAGTAGTATGGGGACAGGGGTTTCACCCCTCCACTTT. The encoded protein is CASSMGTGVSPLHF.